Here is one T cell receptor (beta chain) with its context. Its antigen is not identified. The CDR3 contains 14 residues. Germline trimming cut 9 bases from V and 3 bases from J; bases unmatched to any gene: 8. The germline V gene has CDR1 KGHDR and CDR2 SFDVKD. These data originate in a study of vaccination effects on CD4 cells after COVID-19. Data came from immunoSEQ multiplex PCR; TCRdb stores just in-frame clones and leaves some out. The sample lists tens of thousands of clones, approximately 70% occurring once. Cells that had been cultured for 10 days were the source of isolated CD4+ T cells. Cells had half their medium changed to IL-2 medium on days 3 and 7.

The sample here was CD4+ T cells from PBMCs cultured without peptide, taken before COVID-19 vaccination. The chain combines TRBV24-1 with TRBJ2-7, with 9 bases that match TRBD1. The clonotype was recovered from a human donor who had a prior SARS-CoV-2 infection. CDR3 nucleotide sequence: TGTGCCACCGCCCAGGGACAGGGTTTCTACGAGCAGTACTTC. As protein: CATAQGQGFYEQYF.